Described below is a single T cell receptor (beta chain) sequence and its context. The data belong to a study of blood T cell repertoires in COVID-19. Trimming pared 6 bases from V and 0 bases from J, leaving 15 bases between. The CDR3 has 15 amino acids. CDR1 is GTSNPN and CDR2 is SVGIG in the germline V gene (reference sequence). Sequenced by immunoSEQ multiplex PCR; TCRdb stores in-frame clones only, minus some. The repertoire holds more than 250,000 clones, with around 89% as singletons. This sequence joins TRBV30 and TRBJ2-1, with D perhaps TRBD2 (6 bases). Sequencing input: peripheral blood. This TCR derives from a woman between 50 and 59 years old with COVID-19, enrolled during active disease. CDR3 coding DNA: TGTGCCTGCTCCTCGCGGGGAACCTCCTACAATGAGCAGTTCTTC. It codes for CACSSRGTSYNEQFF.